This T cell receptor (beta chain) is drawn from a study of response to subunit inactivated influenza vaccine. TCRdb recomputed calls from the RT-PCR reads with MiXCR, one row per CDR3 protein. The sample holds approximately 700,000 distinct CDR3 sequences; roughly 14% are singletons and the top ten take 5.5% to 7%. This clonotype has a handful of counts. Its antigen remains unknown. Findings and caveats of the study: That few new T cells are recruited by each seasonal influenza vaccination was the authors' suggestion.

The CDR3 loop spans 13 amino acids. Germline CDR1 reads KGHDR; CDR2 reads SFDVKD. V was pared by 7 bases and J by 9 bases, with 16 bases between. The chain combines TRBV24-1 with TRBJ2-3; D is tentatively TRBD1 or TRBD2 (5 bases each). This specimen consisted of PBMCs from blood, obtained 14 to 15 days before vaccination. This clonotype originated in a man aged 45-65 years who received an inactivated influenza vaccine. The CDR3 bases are TGTGCCACCAGCCGGGACGGCGTGGAAACGCAGTATTTT. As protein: CATSRDGVETQYF.